A single sample gave rise to the 20 T cell receptor beta chains below, sequenced in a study of blood T cell repertoires in COVID-19. Assay: immunoSEQ multiplex PCR; the TCRdb copy retains only in-frame clones and omits some. The table has 35,000 to 50,000 clones, roughly nine tenths seen once; the top ten hold about a tenth. Input material: peripheral blood. These receptors were obtained from a man in his fifties or sixties with active COVID-19.

The rearrangement links TRBV28 to TRBJ2-5; D is possibly TRBD2 (6 bases). In germline, CDR1 is MDHEN, CDR2 SYDVKM. The CDR3 length is 12 residues. Between the trimmed V and J ends, which lost 2 bases and 7 bases, there was a span of 8 bases. CDR3 sequence: CASSLGGLTQYF. CDR3 bases: TGTGCCAGCAGTTTAGGGGGACTGACCCAGTACTTC.

V gene TRBV15 combines with J gene TRBJ1-4, with D uncertain. The CDR3 loop spans 14 amino acids. V lost 1 base to trimming and J lost 4 bases, with 7 bases between them. Germline V CDR1 and CDR2: LNHNV, YYDKDF (reference sequence). The CDR3: CATSRGGNNEKLFF. CDR3 DNA sequence: TGTGCCACCAGCAGAGGCGGGAATAATGAAAAACTGTTTTTT.

The chain couples TRBV29-1 to TRBJ2-5; 9 nucleotides align to TRBD1. Losses at the gene ends were 1 base for V and 0 bases for J; bases not matched to a gene: 6. The CDR3 sequence is 16 residues long. From germline, CDR1 is SQVTM and CDR2 ANQGSEA. CDR3 coding DNA: TGCAGCGTTGAAGGTCCGGACAGGGGATACCAAGAGACCCAGTACTTC. This codes for CSVEGPDRGYQETQYF.

The gene calls are TRBV5-1 and TRBJ1-6; D is uncertain. The V gene's germline CDR1 is SGHRS and CDR2 YFSETQ. This CDR3 is 13 amino acids long. The V end was cut by 0 bases, the J end by 6 bases, with 4 bases between. This CDR3 is CASSLDSNSPLHF. CDR3 coding DNA: TGCGCCAGCAGCTTGGATAGTAATTCACCCCTCCACTTT.

V is TRBV29-1 and J is TRBJ2-7, with D maybe TRBD1 (6 bases). V was pared by 0 bases and J by 5 bases, with 8 bases between. The germline gives CDR1 SQVTM, CDR2 ANQGSEA. This CDR3 is built from 12 residues. The CDR3 sequence: CSVEEGGHEQYF. The CDR3, as DNA: TGCAGCGTTGAAGAAGGGGGACACGAGCAGTACTTC.

Only one count was recorded for this clone. The chain links TRBV19 to TRBJ2-7; TRBD1 might be the D (6 bases). CDR3 length: 16 amino acids. V gave up 6 bases and J gave up 2 bases, with 20 bases separating them. Germline CDR1 reads LNHDA; CDR2 reads SQIVND (reference sequence). The DNA for the CDR3 is TGTGCCAGTAGCTCCAGGACAGCGCCCTTAACCTACGAGCAGTACTTC. Protein: CASSSRTAPLTYEQYF. The full variable domain, in which reference TRBV19 and TRBJ2-7 provide the parts outside the CDR3, is DGGITQSPKYLFRKEGQNVTLSCEQNLNHDAMYWYRQDPGQGLRLIYYSQIVNDFQKGDIAEGYSVSREKKESFPLTVTSAQKNPTAFYLCASSSRTAPLTYEQYFGPGTRLTVT.

The chain links TRBV28 to TRBJ2-1, with 9 bases aligning to TRBD2. V was pared by 4 bases and J by 7 bases, with 8 bases of the junction left unmatched. Germline loops: CDR1 MDHEN, CDR2 SYDVKM. CDR3 length equals 15 residues. CDR3 loop: CASSSPSGRLNEQFF. CDR3 in DNA: TGTGCCAGCAGTTCCCCCAGCGGGAGGTTAAATGAGCAGTTCTTC.

This chain links TRBV7-9 with TRBJ1-6; TRBD1 might be the D (6 bases). V dropped 6 bases and J dropped 7 bases, with 10 bases sitting between them. Germline values: CDR1 SEHNR, CDR2 FQNEAQ (reference sequence). This CDR3 is built from 13 residues. CDR3 coding DNA: TGTGCCAGCAGGGACAGCGTAAATTCACCCCTCCACTTT. Encoded protein: CASRDSVNSPLHF.

The J gene is TRBJ2-3, the V gene TRBV15; possible D gene TRBD1, 6 bases. Germline V gene data show CDR1 as LNHNV and CDR2 as YYDKDF (reference sequence). CDR3 length: 15 amino acids. V lost 0 bases and J lost 1, with 8 bases in between. The CDR3 DNA sequence: TGTGCCACCAGCAGAGAGAGGACAGGCACAGATACGCAGTATTTT. The encoded protein is CATSRERTGTDTQYF.

The V gene is TRBV1, the J gene TRBJ1-5; TRBD1, the table's D call, lacks a check against the DNA. TRBV1 is a recognized pseudogene. The CDR3 has 15 residues. The CDR3 sequence is CTSSPGGQGGQPQHF. The CDR3 coding sequence is TGCACCAGCAGCCCCGGGGGACAGGGTGGGCAGCCCCAGCATTTT.

The CDR3 nucleotides are TGCGCCAGCAGCTTGGGGACTAGCGGGAGGGGAGGAGAGACCCAGTACTTC. It is translated as CASSLGTSGRGGETQYF. The rearrangement joins TRBV5-1 to TRBJ2-5; 15 bases map to TRBD2. CDR1 is SGHRS and CDR2 is YFSETQ in the germline V gene. The CDR3 runs to 17 residues. V trimming: 0 bases; J trimming: 4 bases; junction bases outside the gene matches: 4.

The genes are TRBV4-2 and TRBJ2-5; 7 bases are shared with TRBD1. Germline-derived CDR1 and CDR2 are LGHNA and YNFKEQ. The V gene end was trimmed by 0 bases and the J gene end by 2 bases; junction bases not matched to a gene: 9. There are 17 residues in the CDR3. This CDR3 reads CASSQDLRGPGQETQYF. CDR3 nucleotide sequence: TGTGCCAGCAGCCAAGATCTGAGGGGGCCAGGACAAGAGACCCAGTACTTC.

In nucleotides, the CDR3 is TGCGCCAGCAACGCGGACTCGGGCACTGAAGCTTTCTTT. Translation gives CASNADSGTEAFF. V and J are TRBV5-1 and TRBJ1-1, with no clear D. Germline V gene sequence: CDR1 SGHRS, CDR2 YFSETQ. This CDR3 has 13 amino acids. The V gene lost 6 bases and the J gene lost 4 bases, with 13 bases spanning the gap.

The chain links TRBV10-3 to TRBJ1-3, with 7 bases aligning to TRBD1. Germline V gene lookup returns CDR1 ENHRY and CDR2 SYGVKD. CDR3 length: 15 residues. Unmatched junction bases numbered 3, after V lost 4 bases and J lost 0 bases. CDR3 loop: CAISGGTDSGNTIYF. CDR3 in DNA: TGTGCCATCAGTGGCGGGACAGACTCTGGAAACACCATATATTTT.

This chain uses TRBV5-4 with TRBJ2-5, with 10 bases matching TRBD1. This CDR3 region has 15 residues. V lost 5 bases to trimming and J lost 2 bases; unmatched junction nucleotides: 6. Germline V lookup: CDR1 SGHNT, CDR2 YYREEE (reference sequence). The CDR3 DNA is TGTGCCAGCAGTCGCGGGACAGGGGTTCAAGAGACCCAGTACTTC. Its protein is CASSRGTGVQETQYF.

This rearrangement joins TRBV6-5 to TRBJ1-1; TRBD1 is a possible D gene (6 bases). Germline-derived CDR1 and CDR2 are MNHEY and SVGAGI. V was cut by 4 bases and J by 4 bases, with 16 bases left in between. The CDR3 runs to 15 residues. The DNA of the CDR3 is TGTGCCAGCAGTTTAGAGGGGGGCGGGGGCACTGAAGCTTTCTTT. Protein sequence: CASSLEGGGGTEAFF.

The chain links TRBV6-1 to TRBJ2-4, with a weak D call TRBD2 (5 bases). The CDR3 consists of 14 residues. Germline V gene lookup returns CDR1 MNHNS and CDR2 SASEGT. The V end lost 2 bases, the J end lost 9 bases, and 14 bases lay between the germline ends. The CDR3 loop is CASSEPGRAAIQYF. The CDR3 DNA sequence: TGTGCCAGCAGTGAACCGGGAAGGGCGGCCATTCAGTACTTC.

This chain links TRBV6-2 or TRBV6-3 with TRBJ1-5, with D maybe TRBD1 (6 bases). The CDR3 consists of 20 residues. The germline V and J ends were trimmed by 5 bases and 0 bases, with 26 bases remaining between them. Germline CDR1 MNHEY, CDR2 SVGEGT. The CDR3 DNA sequence: TGTGCCAGCAGTCAAATTCGGACGGGACAAACATCAAATAGCAATCAGCCCCAGCATTTT. Protein sequence: CASSQIRTGQTSNSNQPQHF.

V usage is TRBV7-2 and J usage is TRBJ2-1; 7 nucleotides line up with TRBD2. The CDR3 totals 14 residues. CDR1 and CDR2 (germline): SGHTA, FQGNSA. J was trimmed by 6 bases and V by 2 bases; bases with no gene match: 4. For the CDR3, the DNA is TGTGCCAGCAGCTTATCCTGGGGGGGCAATGAGCAGTTCTTC. Translated, it gives CASSLSWGGNEQFF. Variable domain in full (rest from reference TRBV7-2 and TRBJ2-1): GAGVSQSPSNKVTEKGKDVELRCDPISGHTALYWYRQSLGQGLEFLIYFQGNSAPDKSGLPSDRFSAERTGGSVSTLTIQRTQQEDSAVYLCASSLSWGGNEQFFGPGTRLTVL.

This clone was found a few times. The chain recombines TRBV10-3 with TRBJ2-2; TRBD1 is a possible D gene (6 bases). The CDR3 has 15 amino acids. The V gene's germline CDR1 is ENHRY and CDR2 SYGVKD. The germline V and J ends were trimmed by 7 bases and 0 bases, with 12 bases remaining between them. The CDR3 region has the DNA TGTGCCATCATGAAGGACAGTCCGAACACCGGGGAGCTGTTTTTT. It translates to CAIMKDSPNTGELFF.